This T cell receptor beta chain was captured in a study of blood T cell repertoires in COVID-19. Data came from immunoSEQ multiplex PCR; TCRdb stores just in-frame clones and leaves some out. The sample includes over 200,000 clones, 90% seen only once; the top ten take more than 13%. The CDR3 totals 15 residues. CDR1 is ENHRY and CDR2 is SYGVKD in the germline V gene. V lost 6 bases and J lost 6; bases outside the gene matches: 6. This chain uses TRBV10-3 with TRBJ2-1; 12 positions match TRBD2. Sequences were obtained from PBMCs or T cells enriched from blood (not recorded which). This receptor was taken from a man younger than 40 who had been exposed to COVID-19. CDR3 coding DNA: TGTGCCATCAGCCTAGCGGGGGGGCCCCTCAATGAGCAGTTCTTC. The encoded protein is CAISLAGGPLNEQFF.